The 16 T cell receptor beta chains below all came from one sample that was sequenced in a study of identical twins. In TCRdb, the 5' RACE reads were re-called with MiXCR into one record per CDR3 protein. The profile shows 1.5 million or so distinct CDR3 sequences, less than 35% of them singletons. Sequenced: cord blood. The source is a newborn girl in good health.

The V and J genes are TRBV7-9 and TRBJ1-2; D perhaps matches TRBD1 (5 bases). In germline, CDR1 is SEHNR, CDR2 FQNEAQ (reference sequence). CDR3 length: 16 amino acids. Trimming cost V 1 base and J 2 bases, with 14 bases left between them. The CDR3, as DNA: TGTGCCAGCAGCTTAGAGAGTGGGGGGTCCAACTATGGCTACACCTTC. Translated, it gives CASSLESGGSNYGYTF.

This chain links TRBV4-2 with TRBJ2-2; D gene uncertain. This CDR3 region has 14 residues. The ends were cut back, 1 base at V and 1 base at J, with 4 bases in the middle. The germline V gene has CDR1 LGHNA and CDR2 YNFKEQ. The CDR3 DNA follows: TGTGCCAGCAGCCAAGTGCGGAACACCGGGGAGCTGTTTTTT. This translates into CASSQVRNTGELFF.

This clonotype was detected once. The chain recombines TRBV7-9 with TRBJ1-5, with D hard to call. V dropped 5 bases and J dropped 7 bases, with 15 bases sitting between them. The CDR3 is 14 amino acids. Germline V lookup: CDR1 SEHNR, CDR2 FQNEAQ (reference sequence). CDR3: CASSQVGIGQPQHF. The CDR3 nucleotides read TGTGCCAGCAGCCAAGTGGGTATAGGACAGCCCCAGCATTTT. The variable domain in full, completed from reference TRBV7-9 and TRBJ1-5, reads DTGVSQNPRHKITKRGQNVTFRCDPISEHNRLYWYRQTLGQGPEFLTYFQNEAQLEKSRLLSDRFSAERPKGSFSTLEIQRTEQGDSAMYLCASSQVGIGQPQHFGDGTRLSIL.

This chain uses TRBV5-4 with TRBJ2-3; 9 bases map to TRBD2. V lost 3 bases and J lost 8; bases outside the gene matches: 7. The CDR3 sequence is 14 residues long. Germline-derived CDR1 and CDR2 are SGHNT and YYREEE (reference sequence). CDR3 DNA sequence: TGTGCCAGCAGCTCGTTAGCGGGAGCTGTTACGCAGTATTTT. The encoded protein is CASSSLAGAVTQYF.

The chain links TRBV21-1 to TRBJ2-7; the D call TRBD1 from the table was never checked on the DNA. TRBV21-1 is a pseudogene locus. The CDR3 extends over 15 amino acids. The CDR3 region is CASSKALPDRGQQYF. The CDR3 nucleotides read TGTGCCAGCAGCAAAGCGCTTCCGGACAGGGGTCAGCAGTACTTC.

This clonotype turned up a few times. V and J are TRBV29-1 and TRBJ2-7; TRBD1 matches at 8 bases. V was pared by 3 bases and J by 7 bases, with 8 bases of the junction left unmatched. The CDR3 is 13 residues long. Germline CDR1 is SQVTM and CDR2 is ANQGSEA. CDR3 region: CSVDRQGAGEQYF. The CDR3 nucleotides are TGCAGCGTTGATAGGCAGGGGGCAGGAGAGCAGTACTTC.

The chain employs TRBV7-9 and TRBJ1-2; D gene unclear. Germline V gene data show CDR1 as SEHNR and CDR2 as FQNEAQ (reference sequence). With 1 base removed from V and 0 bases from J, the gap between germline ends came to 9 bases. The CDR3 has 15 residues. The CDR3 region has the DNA TGTGCCAGCAGCTTAGACCGGTCTTCTAACTATGGCTACACCTTC. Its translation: CASSLDRSSNYGYTF.

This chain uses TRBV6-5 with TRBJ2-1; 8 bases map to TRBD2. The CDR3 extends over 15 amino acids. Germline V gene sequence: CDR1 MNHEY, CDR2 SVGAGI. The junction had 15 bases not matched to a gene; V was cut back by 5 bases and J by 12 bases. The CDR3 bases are TGTGCCAGCAGTCTCTTCAGCGGCGGGGGGATTCGGCAGTTCTTC. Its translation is CASSLFSGGGIRQFF.

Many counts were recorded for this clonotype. The CDR3 sequence: CASGLGLLNYGYTF. In DNA form, the CDR3 reads TGTGCCAGCGGACTGGGACTCCTTAACTATGGCTACACCTTC. The rearrangement links TRBV27 to TRBJ1-2; D perhaps matches TRBD1 (5 bases). There are 14 residues in the CDR3. The germline V gene has CDR1 MNHEY and CDR2 SMNVEV (reference sequence). The V and J ends lost 8 bases and 1 base respectively, with 14 bases between them.

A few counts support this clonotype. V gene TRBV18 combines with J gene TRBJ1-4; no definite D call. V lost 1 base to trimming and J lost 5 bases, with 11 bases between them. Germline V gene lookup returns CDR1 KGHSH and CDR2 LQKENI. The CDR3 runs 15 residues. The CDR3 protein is CASSPRAGTNEKLFF. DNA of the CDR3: TGTGCCAGCTCACCACGGGCGGGTACCAATGAAAAACTGTTTTTT.

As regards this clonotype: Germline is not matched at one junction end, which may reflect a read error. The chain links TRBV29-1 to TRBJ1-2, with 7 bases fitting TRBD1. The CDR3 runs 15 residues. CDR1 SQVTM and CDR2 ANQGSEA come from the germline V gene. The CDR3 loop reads CSIEDPYRGPYGYTF. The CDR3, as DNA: TGCAGCATTGAAGATCCCTACAGGGGACCTTATGGCTACACCTTC. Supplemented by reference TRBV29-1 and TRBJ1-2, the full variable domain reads SAVISQKPSRDICQRGTSLTIQCQVDSQVTMMFWYRQQPGQSLTLIATANQGSEATYESGFVIDKFPISRPNLTFSTLTVSNMSPEDSSIYLCSIEDPYRGPYGYTFGSGTRLTVV.

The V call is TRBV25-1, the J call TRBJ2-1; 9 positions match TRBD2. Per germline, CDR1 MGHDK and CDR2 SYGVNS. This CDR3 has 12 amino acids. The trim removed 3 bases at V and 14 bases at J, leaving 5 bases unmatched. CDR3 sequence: CASSELAGEEFF. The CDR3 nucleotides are TGTGCCAGCAGTGAGTTAGCGGGAGAGGAGTTCTTC.

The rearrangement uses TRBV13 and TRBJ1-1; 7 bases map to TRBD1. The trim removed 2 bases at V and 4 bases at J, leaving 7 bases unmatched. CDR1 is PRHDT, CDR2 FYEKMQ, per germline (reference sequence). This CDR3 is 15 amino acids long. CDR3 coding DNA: TGTGCCAGCAGCTTAATTCCGCACAGGGGCACTGAAGCTTTCTTT. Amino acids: CASSLIPHRGTEAFF.

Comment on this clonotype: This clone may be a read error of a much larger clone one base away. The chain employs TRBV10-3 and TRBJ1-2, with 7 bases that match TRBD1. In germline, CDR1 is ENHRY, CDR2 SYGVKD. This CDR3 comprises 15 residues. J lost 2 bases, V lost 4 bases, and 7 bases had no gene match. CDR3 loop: CAISGMDRSNYGYTF. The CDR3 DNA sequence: TGTGCCATCAGTGGGATGGACAGGTCCAACTATGGCTACACCTTC.

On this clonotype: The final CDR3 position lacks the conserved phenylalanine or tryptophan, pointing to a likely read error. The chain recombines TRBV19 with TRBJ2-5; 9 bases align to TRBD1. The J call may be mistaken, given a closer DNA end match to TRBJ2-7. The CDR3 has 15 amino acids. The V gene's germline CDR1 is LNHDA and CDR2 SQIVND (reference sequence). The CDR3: CASSTPAGQGVEQYL. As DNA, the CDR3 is TGTGCCAGTAGTACTCCCGCGGGACAGGGCGTCGAGCAGTACCTC.

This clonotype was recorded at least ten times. CDR3 region: CASSQATAGVIDTQYF. CDR3 DNA: TGTGCCAGCAGCCAAGCTACCGCGGGAGTAATAGATACGCAGTATTTT. The rearrangement uses TRBV4-2 and TRBJ2-3, with TRBD2 matching over 7 bases. Germline trimming cut 1 base from V and 5 bases from J; bases unmatched to any gene: 9. This CDR3 region has 16 residues. Germline V gives CDR1 LGHNA, CDR2 YNFKEQ.